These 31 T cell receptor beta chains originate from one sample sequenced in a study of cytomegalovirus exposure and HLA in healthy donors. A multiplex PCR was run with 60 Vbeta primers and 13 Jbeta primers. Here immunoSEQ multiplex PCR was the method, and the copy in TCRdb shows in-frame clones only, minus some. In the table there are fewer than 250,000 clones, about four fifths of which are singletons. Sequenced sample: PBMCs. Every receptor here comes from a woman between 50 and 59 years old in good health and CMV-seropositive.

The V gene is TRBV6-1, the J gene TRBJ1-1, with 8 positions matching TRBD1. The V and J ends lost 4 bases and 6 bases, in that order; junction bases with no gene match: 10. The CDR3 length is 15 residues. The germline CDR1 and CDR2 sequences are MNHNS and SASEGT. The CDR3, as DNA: TGTGCCAGCAGTGCCTACAGGGGGACGGTGGCTGAAGCTTTCTTT. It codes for CASSAYRGTVAEAFF.

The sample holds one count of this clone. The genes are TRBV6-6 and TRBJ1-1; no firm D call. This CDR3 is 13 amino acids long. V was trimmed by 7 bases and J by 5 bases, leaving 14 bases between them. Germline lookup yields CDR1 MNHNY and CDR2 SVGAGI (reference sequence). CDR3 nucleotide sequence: TGTGCCAGCACTGTTGGGCCCAGGACTGAAGCTTTCTTT. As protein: CASTVGPRTEAFF.

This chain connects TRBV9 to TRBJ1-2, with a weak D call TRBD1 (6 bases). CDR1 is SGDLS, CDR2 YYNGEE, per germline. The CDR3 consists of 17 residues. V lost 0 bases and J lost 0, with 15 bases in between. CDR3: CASSVEAGALTNYGYTF. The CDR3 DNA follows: TGTGCCAGCAGCGTAGAAGCAGGGGCCCTAACTAACTATGGCTACACCTTC.

CDR3 protein: CASSADRQNTEAFF. The CDR3 DNA reads as TGTGCCAGCAGCGCGGACAGGCAGAACACTGAAGCTTTCTTT. The chain links TRBV7-9 to TRBJ1-1, with 7 positions matching TRBD1. This CDR3 region has 14 residues. Per germline, CDR1 SEHNR and CDR2 FQNEAQ (reference sequence). The V gene end was trimmed by 5 bases and the J gene end by 1 base; junction bases not matched to a gene: 4.

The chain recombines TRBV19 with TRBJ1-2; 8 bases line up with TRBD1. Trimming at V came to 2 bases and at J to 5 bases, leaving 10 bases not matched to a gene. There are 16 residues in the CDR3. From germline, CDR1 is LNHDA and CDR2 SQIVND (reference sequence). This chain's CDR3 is CASSISLGQGSYGYTF. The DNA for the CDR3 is TGTGCCAGTAGTATAAGCCTAGGACAGGGATCTTATGGCTACACCTTC.

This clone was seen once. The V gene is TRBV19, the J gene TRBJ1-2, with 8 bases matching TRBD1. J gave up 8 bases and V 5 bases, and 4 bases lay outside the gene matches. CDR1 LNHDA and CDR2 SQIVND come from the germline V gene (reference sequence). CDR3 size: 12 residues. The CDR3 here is CASSAGGGGYTF. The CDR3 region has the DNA TGTGCCAGTAGTGCAGGGGGCGGCGGCTACACCTTC.

The CDR3 spells CASSRTGQEYGYTF. CDR3 coding DNA: TGTGCCAGCAGCAGGACAGGGCAGGAGTATGGCTACACCTTC. V usage is TRBV7-2 and J usage is TRBJ1-2, with 8 bases matching TRBD1. Germline-derived CDR1 and CDR2 are SGHTA and FQGNSA. CDR3 length: 14 amino acids. Trimming removed 5 bases from V and 5 bases from J; junction bases left unmatched: 7.

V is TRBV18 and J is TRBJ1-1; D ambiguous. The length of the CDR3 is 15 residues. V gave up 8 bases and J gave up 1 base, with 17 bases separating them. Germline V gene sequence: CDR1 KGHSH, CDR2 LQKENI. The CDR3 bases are TGTGCCAGCGGGGAACAACCGGGAGCGAACACTGAAGCTTTCTTT. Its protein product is CASGEQPGANTEAFF.

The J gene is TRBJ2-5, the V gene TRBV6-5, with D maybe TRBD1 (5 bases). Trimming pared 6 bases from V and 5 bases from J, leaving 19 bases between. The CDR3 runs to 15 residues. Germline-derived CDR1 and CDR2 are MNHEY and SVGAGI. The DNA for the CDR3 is TGTGCCAGCAGCGACCTCCAGGGCCAGAGGGAGACCCAGTACTTC. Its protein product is CASSDLQGQRETQYF.

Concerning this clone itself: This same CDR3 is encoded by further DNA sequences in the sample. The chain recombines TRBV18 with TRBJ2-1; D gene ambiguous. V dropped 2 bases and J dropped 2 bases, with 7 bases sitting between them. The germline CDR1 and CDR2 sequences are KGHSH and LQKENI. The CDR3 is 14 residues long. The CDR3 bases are TGTGCCAGCTCACCAGGAACAGCCTACAATGAGCAGTTCTTC. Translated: CASSPGTAYNEQFF.

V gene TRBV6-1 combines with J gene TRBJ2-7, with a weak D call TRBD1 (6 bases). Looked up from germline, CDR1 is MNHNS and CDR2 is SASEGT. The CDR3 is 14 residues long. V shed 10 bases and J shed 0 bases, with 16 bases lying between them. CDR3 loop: CAILRQASSYEQYF. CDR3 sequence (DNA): TGTGCCATCCTAAGACAGGCGAGCTCCTACGAGCAGTACTTC.

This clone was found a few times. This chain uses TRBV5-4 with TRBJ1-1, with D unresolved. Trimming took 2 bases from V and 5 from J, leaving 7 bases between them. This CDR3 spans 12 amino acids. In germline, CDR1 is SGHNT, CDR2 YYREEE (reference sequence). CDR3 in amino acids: CASSFGETEAFF. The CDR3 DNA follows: TGTGCCAGCAGCTTTGGAGAAACTGAAGCTTTCTTT.

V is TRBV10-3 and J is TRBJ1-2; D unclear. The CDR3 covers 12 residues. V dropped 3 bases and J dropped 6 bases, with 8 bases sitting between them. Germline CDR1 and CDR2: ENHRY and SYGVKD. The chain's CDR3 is CAISEERDGYTF. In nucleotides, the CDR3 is TGTGCCATCAGTGAAGAGCGGGATGGCTACACCTTC.

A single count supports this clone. CDR3 coding DNA: TGTGCCAGCAGCGTTTTAATAGGGAACAGGGCGAATGAGCAGTTCTTC. This gives the protein CASSVLIGNRANEQFF. V usage is TRBV7-9 and J usage is TRBJ2-1; D might be TRBD1 (6 bases). Trimming left V 5 bases short and J 7 bases short, with 21 bases between. This CDR3 contains 16 residues. CDR1 SEHNR and CDR2 FQNEAQ come from the germline V gene (reference sequence).

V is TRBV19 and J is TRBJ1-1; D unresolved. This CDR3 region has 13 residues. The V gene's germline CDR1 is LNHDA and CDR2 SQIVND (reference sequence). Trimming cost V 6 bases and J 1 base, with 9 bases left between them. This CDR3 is CASSRHSNTEAFF. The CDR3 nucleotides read TGTGCCAGTAGCAGACATTCGAACACTGAAGCTTTCTTT.

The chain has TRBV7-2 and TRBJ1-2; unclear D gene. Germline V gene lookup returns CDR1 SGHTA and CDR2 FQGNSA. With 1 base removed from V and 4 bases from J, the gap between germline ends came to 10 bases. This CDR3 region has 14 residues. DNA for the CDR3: TGTGCCAGCAGCTTAGAGGCCAGGATCTATGGCTACACCTTC. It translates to CASSLEARIYGYTF.

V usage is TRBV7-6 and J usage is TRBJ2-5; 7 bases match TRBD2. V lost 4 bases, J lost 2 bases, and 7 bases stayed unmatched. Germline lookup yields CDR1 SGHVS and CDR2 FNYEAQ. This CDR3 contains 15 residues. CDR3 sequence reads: CASSSDWGGQETQYF. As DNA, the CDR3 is TGTGCCAGCAGCTCAGACTGGGGAGGGCAAGAGACCCAGTACTTC.

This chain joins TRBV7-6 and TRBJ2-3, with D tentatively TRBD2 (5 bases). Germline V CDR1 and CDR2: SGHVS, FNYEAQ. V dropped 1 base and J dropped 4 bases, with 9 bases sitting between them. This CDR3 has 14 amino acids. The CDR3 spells CASSLGTSPDTQYF. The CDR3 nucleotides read TGTGCCAGCAGCTTAGGGACTTCTCCAGATACGCAGTATTTT. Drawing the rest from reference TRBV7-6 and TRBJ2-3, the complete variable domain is GAGVSQSPRYKVTKRGQDVALRCDPISGHVSLYWYRQALGQGPEFLTYFNYEAQQDKSGLPNDRFSAERPEGSISTLTIQRTEQRDSAMYRCASSLGTSPDTQYFGPGTRLTVL.

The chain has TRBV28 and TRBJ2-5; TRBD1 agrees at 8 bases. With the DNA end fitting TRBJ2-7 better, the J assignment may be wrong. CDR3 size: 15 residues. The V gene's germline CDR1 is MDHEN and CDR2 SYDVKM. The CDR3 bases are TGTGCCAGCAGTTTCCCGGGACAGGTAACCTACGAGCAGTACTTC. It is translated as CASSFPGQVTYEQYF.

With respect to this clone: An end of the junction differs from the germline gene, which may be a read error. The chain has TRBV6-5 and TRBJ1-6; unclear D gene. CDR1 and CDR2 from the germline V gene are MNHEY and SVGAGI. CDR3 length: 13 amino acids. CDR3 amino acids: CASSSTGSNVLYF. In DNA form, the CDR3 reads TGTGCCAGCAGTAGTACCGGGTCTAACGTGCTTTACTTT.

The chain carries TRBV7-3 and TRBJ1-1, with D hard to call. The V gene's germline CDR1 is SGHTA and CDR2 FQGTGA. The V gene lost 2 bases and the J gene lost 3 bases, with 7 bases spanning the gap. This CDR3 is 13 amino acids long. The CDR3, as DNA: TGTGCCAGCAGCTTACAACGGGACACTGAAGCTTTCTTT. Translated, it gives CASSLQRDTEAFF. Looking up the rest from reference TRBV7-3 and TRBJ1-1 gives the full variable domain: GAGVSQTPSNKVTEKGKYVELRCDPISGHTALYWYRQSLGQGPEFLIYFQGTGAADDSGLPNDRFFAVRPEGSVSTLKIQRTERGDSAVYLCASSLQRDTEAFFGQGTRLTVV.

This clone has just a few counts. The chain's CDR3 is CASSPLHLRDSSSYEQYF. The CDR3 coding sequence is TGTGCCAGCTCACCACTTCATCTAAGGGACTCGAGCTCCTACGAGCAGTACTTC. The J gene is TRBJ2-7, the V gene TRBV18, with D perhaps TRBD2 (6 bases). With 1 base removed from V and 0 bases from J, the gap between germline ends came to 19 bases. The CDR3 consists of 18 residues. Germline-derived CDR1 and CDR2 are KGHSH and LQKENI.

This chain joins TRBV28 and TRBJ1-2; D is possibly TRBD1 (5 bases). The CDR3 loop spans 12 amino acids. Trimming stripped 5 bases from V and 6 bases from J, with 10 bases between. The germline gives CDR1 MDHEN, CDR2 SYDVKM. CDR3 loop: CASSGGEDGYTF. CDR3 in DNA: TGTGCCAGCAGTGGGGGGGAGGATGGCTACACCTTC.

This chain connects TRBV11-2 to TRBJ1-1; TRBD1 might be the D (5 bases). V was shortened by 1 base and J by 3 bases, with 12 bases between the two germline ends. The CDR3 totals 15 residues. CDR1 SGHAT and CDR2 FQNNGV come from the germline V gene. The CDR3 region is CASSLAGGGDTEAFF. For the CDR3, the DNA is TGTGCCAGCAGCTTAGCGGGTGGGGGGGACACTGAAGCTTTCTTT.

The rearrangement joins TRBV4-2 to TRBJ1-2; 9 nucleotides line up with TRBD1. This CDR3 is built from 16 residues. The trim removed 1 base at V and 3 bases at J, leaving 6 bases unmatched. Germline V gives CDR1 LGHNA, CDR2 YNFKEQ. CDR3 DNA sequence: TGTGCCAGCAGCCAAGCGGACAGGGGAGGTGACTATGGCTACACCTTC. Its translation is CASSQADRGGDYGYTF.

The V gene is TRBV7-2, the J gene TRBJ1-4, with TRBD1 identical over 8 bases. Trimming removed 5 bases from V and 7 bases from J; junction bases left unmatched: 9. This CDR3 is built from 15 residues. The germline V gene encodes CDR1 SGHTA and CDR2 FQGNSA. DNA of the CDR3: TGTGCCAGCAGCCCACAGACAGGGGAGGTTGAAAAACTGTTTTTT. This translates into CASSPQTGEVEKLFF. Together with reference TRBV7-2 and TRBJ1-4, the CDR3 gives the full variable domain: GAGVSQSPSNKVTEKGKDVELRCDPISGHTALYWYRQSLGQGLEFLIYFQGNSAPDKSGLPSDRFSAERTGGSVSTLTIQRTQQEDSAVYLCASSPQTGEVEKLFFGSGTQLSVL.

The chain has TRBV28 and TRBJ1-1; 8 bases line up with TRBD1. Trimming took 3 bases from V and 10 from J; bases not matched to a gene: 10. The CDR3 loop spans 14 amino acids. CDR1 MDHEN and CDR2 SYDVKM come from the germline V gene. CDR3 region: CASSFARGLFGAFF. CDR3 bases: TGTGCCAGCAGTTTCGCCAGGGGGCTTTTTGGAGCTTTCTTT. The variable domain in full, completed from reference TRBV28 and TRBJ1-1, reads DVKVTQSSRYLVKRTGEKVFLECVQDMDHENMFWYRQDPGLGLRLIYFSYDVKMKEKGDIPEGYSVSREKKERFSLILESASTNQTSMYLCASSFARGLFGAFFGQGTRLTVV.

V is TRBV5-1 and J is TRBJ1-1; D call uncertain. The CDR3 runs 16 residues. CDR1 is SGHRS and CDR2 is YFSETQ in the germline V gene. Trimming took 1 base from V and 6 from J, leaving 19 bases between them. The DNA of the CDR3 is TGCGCCAGCAGCTTGACGGTTTGGGGAGGTGGTCCTGAAGCTTTCTTT. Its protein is CASSLTVWGGGPEAFF.

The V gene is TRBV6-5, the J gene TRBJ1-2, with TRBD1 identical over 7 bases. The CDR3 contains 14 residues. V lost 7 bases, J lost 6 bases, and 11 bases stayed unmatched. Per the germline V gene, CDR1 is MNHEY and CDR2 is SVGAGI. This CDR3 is CASKTTGPGNGYTF. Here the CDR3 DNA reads TGTGCCAGCAAGACGACAGGGCCGGGGAATGGCTACACCTTC.

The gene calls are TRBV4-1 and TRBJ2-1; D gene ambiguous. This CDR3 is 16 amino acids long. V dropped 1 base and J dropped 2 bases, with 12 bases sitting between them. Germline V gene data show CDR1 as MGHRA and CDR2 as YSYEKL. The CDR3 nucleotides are TGCGCCAGCAGCCAAGGGTCTGGTACTCCCTACAATGAGCAGTTCTTC. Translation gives CASSQGSGTPYNEQFF.

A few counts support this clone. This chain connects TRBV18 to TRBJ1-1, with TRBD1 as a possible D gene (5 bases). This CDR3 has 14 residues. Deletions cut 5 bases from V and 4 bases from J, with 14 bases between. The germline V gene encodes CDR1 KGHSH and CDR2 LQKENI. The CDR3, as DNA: TGTGCCAGCTCATTTGGGCCAAGGGGCACTGAAGCTTTCTTT. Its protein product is CASSFGPRGTEAFF.